The next 20 T cell receptor beta chains were all read from a single sample in a study of sequential checkpoint blockade in melanoma (dated by TCRdb to between 2019 and 2020). The receptor library was made with the immunoSEQ multiplex PCR assay. TCRdb limited this immuneACCESS table to in-frame rearrangements with V and J called. A share of clones is missing; checked studies link under half to unresolved V genes, and the rest is unexplained. This sample holds 8,500 to 13,000 clones; around 69% were observed only once. Jointly, the top ten make up 28% of the sample. Interpreted using the paper, the treatment or condition label stands for: randomized to nivolumab then ipilimumab (arm A) or the reverse (arm B). The starting material was CD8+ T cells sorted from blood (inferred from file names), obtained from a patient given nivolumab and ipilimumab in sequence. The receptors were gathered from a human donor with melanoma.

The V gene is TRBV7-2, the J gene TRBJ2-7; the match to TRBD2 covers 11 bases. J gave up 1 base and V 5 bases, and 4 bases lay outside the gene matches. Germline lookup yields CDR1 SGHTA and CDR2 FQGNSA. The CDR3 runs to 15 residues. The CDR3 loop is CASSTSGSRSYEQYF. Written as DNA, the CDR3 is TGTGCCAGCAGCACTAGCGGGAGTCGGTCCTACGAGCAGTACTTC.

The V and J genes are TRBV27 and TRBJ2-5, with 8 bases matching TRBD1. Trimming cost V 1 base and J 3 bases; bases outside gene matches: 4. This CDR3 is 15 amino acids long. The germline gives CDR1 MNHEY, CDR2 SMNVEV (reference sequence). CDR3: CASSLWAGGEETQYF. DNA of the CDR3: TGTGCCAGCAGTTTATGGGCAGGGGGCGAAGAGACCCAGTACTTC.

The table lists this clone with a count of one. The gene calls are TRBV10-1 and TRBJ2-5, with 7 bases that match TRBD2. Unmatched junction bases numbered 3, after V lost 0 bases and J lost 5 bases. Germline lookup yields CDR1 WNHNN and CDR2 SYGVQD (reference sequence). This CDR3 spans 14 amino acids. The CDR3 loop reads CASSESGGTETQYF. The CDR3 nucleotides read TGCGCCAGCAGTGAGTCGGGAGGGACCGAGACCCAGTACTTC.

Note on this clone: This specimen includes other DNA sequences encoding the same CDR3. J is TRBJ2-7 and V is TRBV6-5, with 8 bases lining up with TRBD2. CDR1 and CDR2 from the germline V gene are MNHEY and SVGAGI. The trim removed 2 bases at V and 3 bases at J, leaving 3 bases unmatched. The CDR3 contains 14 residues. In DNA form, the CDR3 reads TGTGCCAGCAGTTACGGGGCGGGAGGCTACGAGCAGTACTTC. This codes for CASSYGAGGYEQYF.

V usage is TRBV29-1 and J usage is TRBJ1-1; D is uncertain. From germline, CDR1 is SQVTM and CDR2 ANQGSEA. The V end lost 7 bases, the J end lost 3 bases, and 9 bases lay between the germline ends. CDR3 length equals 11 residues. As DNA, the CDR3 is TGCAGCGCCGGGGTTTACACTGAAGCTTTCTTT. Residues: CSAGVYTEAFF.

CDR3 coding DNA: TGTGCCAGCAGTCCTCGGGGCACCGGGGAGCTGTTTTTT. It yields the protein CASSPRGTGELFF. The rearrangement links TRBV27 to TRBJ2-2, with TRBD2 as a possible D gene (5 bases). The V gene's germline CDR1 is MNHEY and CDR2 SMNVEV (reference sequence). The V gene lost 5 bases and the J gene lost 4 bases, with 8 bases spanning the gap. This CDR3 has 13 residues.

The chain uses TRBV27 and TRBJ1-2; 7 bases fit TRBD1. Germline V CDR1 and CDR2: MNHEY, SMNVEV (reference sequence). The CDR3 sequence is 14 residues long. With 6 bases clipped from V and 5 bases from J, the junction kept 9 bases outside the gene matches. CDR3 bases: TGTGCCAGCAGAACGACAGGGAGGAAGTATGGCTACACCTTC. Translation: CASRTTGRKYGYTF.

V usage is TRBV2 and J usage is TRBJ2-7; 7 bases are shared with TRBD2. The CDR3 consists of 15 residues. V was clipped by 2 bases and J by 7 bases; unmatched bases: 11. Germline values: CDR1 SNHLY, CDR2 FYNNEI. The CDR3 here is CASSEPGTTLGEQYF. CDR3 bases: TGTGCCAGCAGTGAACCGGGGACTACACTGGGAGAGCAGTACTTC.

This chain uses TRBV27 with TRBJ2-7, with 7 nucleotides matching TRBD2. CDR3 length: 15 amino acids. CDR1 and CDR2 (germline): MNHEY, SMNVEV (reference sequence). The ends lost 3 bases at V and 6 bases at J; junction bases unmatched: 11. CDR3 sequence (DNA): TGTGCCAGCAGTTTTTTCCCGCGGGGGAACGGCGAGCAGTACTTC. It is translated as CASSFFPRGNGEQYF.

CDR3 region: CASSSDGLLILNYGYTF. CDR3 nucleotides: TGTGCCAGCAGCTCGGATGGGCTTTTGATCTTAAACTATGGCTACACCTTC. This sequence joins TRBV7-9 and TRBJ1-2, with D uncertain. This CDR3 region has 17 residues. Germline lookup yields CDR1 SEHNR and CDR2 FQNEAQ (reference sequence). Trimming took 4 bases from V and 2 from J, leaving 20 bases between them.

The chain is built from TRBV6-1 and TRBJ2-7, with a weak D call TRBD2 (5 bases). Trimming shortened V by 6 bases and J by 2 bases, and 17 bases separated the two germline ends. This CDR3 has 15 residues. The germline V gene has CDR1 MNHNS and CDR2 SASEGT. In nucleotides, the CDR3 is TGTGCCAGCAGCCCGGAGGCGTACACAGCCTACGAGCAGTACTTC. This encodes CASSPEAYTAYEQYF.

The chain joins TRBV10-3 to TRBJ2-7, with TRBD1 as a possible D gene (5 bases). V lost 4 bases and J 2 bases, leaving 12 bases between the germline ends. The CDR3 sequence is 14 residues long. Germline V CDR1 and CDR2: ENHRY, SYGVKD. The CDR3 DNA is TGTGCCATCAGTGTGAGTGACAGACCCTACGAGCAGTACTTC. It is translated as CAISVSDRPYEQYF.

This chain joins TRBV7-9 and TRBJ1-6; D is perhaps TRBD1 (5 bases). In germline, CDR1 is SEHNR, CDR2 FQNEAQ (reference sequence). V was clipped by 1 base and J by 10 bases, with 11 bases between them. This CDR3 comprises 14 residues. The CDR3 spells CASSLEQGRSPLHF. The CDR3 nucleotides read TGTGCCAGCAGCTTAGAGCAGGGAAGGTCACCCCTCCACTTT.

The J gene is TRBJ2-3, the V gene TRBV23-1, with 7 bases aligning to TRBD2. TRBV23-1 is placed among ORFs of uncertain function. The length of the CDR3 is 17 residues. The junction had 8 bases not matched to a gene; V was cut back by 0 bases and J by 2 bases. CDR3 sequence reads: CASSQSLASGLTDTQYF. Written as DNA, the CDR3 is TGCGCCAGCAGTCAATCGCTCGCTAGCGGCCTCACAGATACGCAGTATTTT.

Judged by abundance, this clone is medium-sized. The rearrangement links TRBV25-1 to TRBJ1-4, with a possible D match to TRBD1 (6 bases). The CDR3 has 15 amino acids. The germline gives CDR1 MGHDK, CDR2 SYGVNS. V lost 6 bases and J 4 bases, leaving 15 bases between the germline ends. In DNA form, the CDR3 reads TGTGCCAGCAGCGGTGTCGGACAGTTTAATGAAAAACTGTTTTTT. Translated: CASSGVGQFNEKLFF.

The chain links TRBV7-9 to TRBJ1-4, with TRBD1 matching over 9 bases. The CDR3 runs 14 residues. Trimming took 5 bases from V and 8 from J; bases not matched to a gene: 6. From germline, CDR1 is SEHNR and CDR2 FQNEAQ (reference sequence). The CDR3: CASSQRDRDEKLFF. In DNA, the CDR3 is TGTGCCAGCAGCCAGCGGGACAGGGACGAAAAACTGTTTTTT. The full variable domain, rest sourced from reference TRBV7-9 and TRBJ1-4, is DTGVSQNPRHKITKRGQNVTFRCDPISEHNRLYWYRQTLGQGPEFLTYFQNEAQLEKSRLLSDRFSAERPKGSFSTLEIQRTEQGDSAMYLCASSQRDRDEKLFFGSGTQLSVL.

The rearrangement links TRBV27 to TRBJ2-3, with 12 bases identical to TRBD2. Trimming cost V 0 bases and J 7 bases; bases outside gene matches: 14. Germline-derived CDR1 and CDR2 are MNHEY and SMNVEV (reference sequence). The CDR3 has 19 residues. The CDR3 DNA follows: TGTGCCAGCAGTTTATCACCTACTACGCTAGCGGGAGGGCCCCATACGCAGTATTTT. Its translation: CASSLSPTTLAGGPHTQYF.

This rearrangement joins TRBV5-1 to TRBJ2-1; D is uncertain. CDR3 size: 15 residues. V lost 2 bases and J 0 bases, leaving 9 bases between the germline ends. Germline CDR1 reads SGHRS; CDR2 reads YFSETQ. In nucleotides, the CDR3 is TGCGCCAGCAGCTTAGAGCTCTCCTCCTACAATGAGCAGTTCTTC. Protein: CASSLELSSYNEQFF.

Only a few counts were recorded for this clone. The J gene is TRBJ1-5, the V gene TRBV6-5, with 7 bases aligning to TRBD1. The trim removed 6 bases at V and 7 bases at J, leaving 9 bases unmatched. The CDR3 has 14 residues. Germline V lookup: CDR1 MNHEY, CDR2 SVGAGI. The CDR3 nucleotides are TGTGCCAGCAGGGAGACAGGGTCAGGACAGCCCCAGCATTTT. Amino acids: CASRETGSGQPQHF.

Only a few counts were recorded for this clone. The rearrangement uses TRBV7-9 and TRBJ2-1; 8 bases are shared with TRBD2. The ends lost 5 bases at V and 6 bases at J; junction bases unmatched: 12. Germline V gives CDR1 SEHNR, CDR2 FQNEAQ (reference sequence). The CDR3 has 16 amino acids. CDR3: CASSPRELAGPNEQFF. Written as DNA, the CDR3 is TGTGCCAGCAGCCCTAGGGAGCTAGCGGGCCCCAATGAGCAGTTCTTC.